A single sample is the source of the 17 T cell receptor beta chains below, sequenced in a study of CD8+ T cells in alopecia areata. After pooling, cutaneous lymph node cells were sorted with CD4, CD8alpha, NKG2D, NKG2ACE and other markers. After isolation, RNA underwent reverse transcription to generate cDNA as the sequencing template. The protocol was immunoSEQ multiplex PCR, while the TCRdb copy is restricted to in-frame clones and leaves out a portion. The table records roughly 260,000 clones without singletons, the ten largest covering more than 0.95%. The sample taken for sequencing was CD4+ T cells sorted from a lymph node. The receptors derive from a C3H/HeJ mouse with alopecia areata. This line is of MHC haplotype H2-k.

There are a few counts of this clone. Gene names and germline match the mouse. The read gets to within 4 residues of the CDR3 end, and the germline J gene fills in the rest. This rearrangement joins TRBV5 to TRBJ2-2; TRBD2 agrees at 8 bases. The J segment lost 6 bases and the V segment lost 0 bases, leaving 6 bases of the junction unmatched. Per germline, CDR1 LGHNA and CDR2 YNLKQL (reference sequence). The CDR3 sequence is 16 residues long. CDR3 sequence reads: CASSQDLGGVPGQLYF. The CDR3 bases that were read are TGTGCCAGCAGCCAAGACCTGGGGGGTGTCCCCGGG.

Regarding this clone: Genes here carry mouse names. CDR3 bases read: TGTGCCAGCAGCCAGTTCCCGGGACAGGGTGCAAACTCC. It is translated as CASSQFPGQGANS. The CDR3, in full, reads CASSQFPGQGANSDYTF. This chain connects TRBV5 to TRBJ1-2; 9 bases are a match to TRBD1. The DNA ends 4 residues before the CDR3 does, and the rest of the CDR3 is filled in from the germline J gene. This CDR3 comprises 17 residues. V shed 3 bases, J shed 0 bases, and the junction held 8 bases outside the gene matches. Looked up from germline, CDR1 is LGHNA and CDR2 is YNLKQL (reference sequence).

This clone was recorded a few times. Any gene name here is a mouse gene name. The CDR3 goes on 4 residues after the read ends, and that part is filled in from the germline J gene. The J gene is TRBJ2-4, the V gene TRBV19, with 11 positions matching TRBD2. Per the germline V gene, CDR1 is FNHDT and CDR2 is SITEND (reference sequence). The CDR3 covers 15 residues. V lost 4 bases, J lost 3 bases, and 4 bases stayed unmatched. The CDR3 here is CASSLRDWGQNTLYF. CDR3 DNA (partial): TGTGCCAGCAGTCTCCGGGACTGGGGGCAAAAC. The full variable domain, in which reference TRBV19 and TRBJ2-4 provide the parts outside the CDR3, is GGIITQTPKFLIGQEGQKLTLKCQQNFNHDTMYWYRQDSGKGLRLIYYSITENDLQKGDLSEGYDASREKKSSFSLTVTSAQKNEMAVFLCASSLRDWGQNTLYFGAGTRLSVL.

This clone was found a few times. All gene names here are mouse names. The CDR3 extends 3 residues past the end of the read, so its final part is completed from the germline J gene. The chain links TRBV13-1 to TRBJ1-6; 7 nucleotides agree with TRBD1. TRBJ1-6 is an ORF; its function is uncertain. Germline CDR1 NSHNY, CDR2 SYGAGN. Germline trimming cut 2 bases from V and 10 bases from J; bases unmatched to any gene: 3. This CDR3 has 13 amino acids. This CDR3 reads CASSDLGQSPLYF. The part of the CDR3 DNA that was read is TGTGCCAGCAGTGACCTGGGACAGTCGCCC.

About this clone itself: Mouse gene names and germline throughout. With the read ending 4 residues before the CDR3 end, the germline J gene is used to fill in that end. The chain is built from TRBV19 and TRBJ2-3; weak D call: TRBD1 (5 bases). Germline V CDR1 and CDR2: FNHDT, SITEND (reference sequence). V gave up 2 bases and J gave up 3 bases, with 10 bases separating them. CDR3 length: 14 amino acids. The CDR3 sequence is CASSIGEGAETLYF. The sequenced CDR3 bases are TGTGCCAGCAGTATCGGGGAGGGGGCAGAA.

About this clone: Mouse names are used for the genes. The read stops 4 residues short of the end of the CDR3; the missing end is completed from the germline J gene. The same CDR3 arises from other DNA sequences in this sample as well. V is TRBV13-1 and J is TRBJ2-1; 9 nucleotides align to TRBD2. Per the germline V gene, CDR1 is NSHNY and CDR2 is SYGAGN. V was clipped by 0 bases and J by 3 bases; unmatched bases: 1. This CDR3 comprises 15 residues. The DNA read from the CDR3 is TGTGCCAGCAGTGATGCACTGGGGGGCTATGCT. Translated: CASSDALGGYA. The whole CDR3 sequence is CASSDALGGYAEQFF.

Many counts were recorded for this clone. The genes are named according to mouse. The read ends 4 residues before the CDR3 terminus; that terminus is restored from the germline J gene. The V and J genes are TRBV14 and TRBJ2-5, with D possibly being TRBD1 (5 bases). V was cut by 5 bases and J by 3 bases, with 7 bases left in between. The CDR3 totals 12 residues. CDR1 is SGHDT and CDR2 is FRDEAV in the germline V gene. CDR3 bases read: TGTGCCAGCAGACGACAGCAAGAC. Translated, it gives CASRRQQD. In full, the CDR3 reads CASRRQQDTQYF.

A word on this clone: Genes and germline come from the mouse. The read falls 4 residues short of the CDR3 end, and the missing part is taken from the germline J gene. The J gene is TRBJ2-7, the V gene TRBV1; 10 bases agree with TRBD2. V lost 3 bases, J lost 3 bases, and 5 bases stayed unmatched. From germline, CDR1 is NSQYPW and CDR2 LRSPGD (reference sequence). This CDR3 has 15 residues. Partial CDR3 DNA: TGCACCTGCAGTGCTCAAAGACTGGGGGGCTAT. Its protein product is CTCSAQRLGGY. In full, the CDR3 reads CTCSAQRLGGYEQYF.

The table lists this clone with a few counts. The gene names here belong to mouse. The DNA ends 4 residues before the CDR3 does, and the rest of the CDR3 is filled in from the germline J gene. The chain links TRBV2 to TRBJ2-2; weak D call: TRBD1 (6 bases). V was pared by 4 bases and J by 0 bases, with 12 bases between. The CDR3 is made up of 16 amino acids. CDR1 and CDR2 from the germline V gene are LGHNA and YSYQKL. This CDR3 is CASSPGTLANTGQLYF. The part of the CDR3 DNA that was read is TGTGCCAGCAGCCCCGGGACACTTGCAAACACCGGG.

A word on this clone: The germline and genes are mouse ones. CDR3 loop: CASSDLGGGGAETLYF. The sequenced part of the CDR3 DNA is TGTGCCAGCAGTGATTTGGGAGGAGGGGGTGCAGAA. The J gene is TRBJ2-3, the V gene TRBV13-3, with D tentatively TRBD1 (5 bases). The read terminates 4 residues before the CDR3 end, so the remaining end is supplied by the germline J gene. Trimming pared 1 base from V and 1 base from J, leaving 13 bases between. This CDR3 contains 16 residues. Looked up from germline, CDR1 is NNHDY and CDR2 is SYVADS.

As to this clone: Any gene name here is a mouse gene name. From the germline J gene comes the end of the CDR3, since the read stops 4 residues before it. The rearrangement uses TRBV29 and TRBJ2-7; D is unresolved. The CDR3 has 12 amino acids. Germline V CDR1 and CDR2: MSHET, SYDVDS. Trimming left V 4 bases short and J 0 bases short, with 4 bases between. CDR3 sequence reads: CASSSSSYEQYF. The CDR3 DNA, read in part, is TGTGCTAGCAGTTCCAGCTCCTAT.

The table lists this clone with a few counts. Germline and genes: mouse. The CDR3 is cut off 4 residues early in the read; its end comes from the germline J gene. The rearrangement uses TRBV19 and TRBJ2-2; possibly TRBD2 for D (5 bases). This CDR3 spans 14 amino acids. Per the germline V gene, CDR1 is FNHDT and CDR2 is SITEND (reference sequence). Deletions cut 4 bases from V and 2 bases from J, with 9 bases between. CDR3 bases read: TGTGCCAGCAGTGCCGTGGGGAACACCGGG. This translates into CASSAVGNTG. In full, the CDR3 is CASSAVGNTGQLYF. Full variable domain (missing parts from reference TRBV19 and TRBJ2-2): GGIITQTPKFLIGQEGQKLTLKCQQNFNHDTMYWYRQDSGKGLRLIYYSITENDLQKGDLSEGYDASREKKSSFSLTVTSAQKNEMAVFLCASSAVGNTGQLYFGEGSKLTVL.

Worth noting for this clone: Gene names and germline match the mouse. The DNA ends 4 residues before the CDR3 does, and the rest of the CDR3 is filled in from the germline J gene. The chain uses TRBV13-3 and TRBJ1-2; 7 nucleotides align to TRBD1. CDR3 length equals 14 residues. The germline V gene encodes CDR1 NNHDY and CDR2 SYVADS. Germline trimming cut 0 bases from V and 4 bases from J; bases unmatched to any gene: 3. The CDR3 protein is CASSDEGAVSDYTF. The sequenced CDR3 bases are TGTGCCAGCAGTGATGAGGGGGCAGTCTCC.

About this clone: The genes are named according to mouse. From the germline J gene comes the end of the CDR3, since the read stops 4 residues before it. The chain has TRBV13-3 and TRBJ2-7; 8 nucleotides align to TRBD2. V dropped 2 bases and J dropped 2; count of bases not matched to a gene: 3. This CDR3 has 14 amino acids. The germline CDR1 and CDR2 sequences are NNHDY and SYVADS. The sequenced part of the CDR3 DNA is TGTGCCAGCAGTGAGGGGGGGCGCCCCTAT. Translated: CASSEGGRPY. The whole CDR3 sequence is CASSEGGRPYEQYF.

In its sample, this clone was seen a few times. The genes are named according to mouse. Coverage ceases 4 residues before the CDR3 finishes, and the germline J gene fills in the end. The chain couples TRBV5 to TRBJ2-4; D not certain. The CDR3 is 14 amino acids. Trimming pared 4 bases from V and 0 bases from J, leaving 8 bases between. Germline V CDR1 and CDR2: LGHNA, YNLKQL (reference sequence). CDR3 DNA, as far as it was read: TGTGCCAGCAGCCCGACATCTAGTCAAAAC. Encoded protein: CASSPTSSQN. The whole CDR3 region reads CASSPTSSQNTLYF.

This clone was seen only a few times. Any gene name here is a mouse gene name. The DNA ends 4 residues before the CDR3 does, and the rest of the CDR3 is filled in from the germline J gene. The chain joins TRBV19 to TRBJ2-1; D is uncertain. In germline, CDR1 is FNHDT, CDR2 SITEND (reference sequence). The CDR3 runs to 12 residues. Trimming removed 4 bases from V and 2 bases from J, with 4 bases in between. The CDR3 loop reads CASSLHYAEQFF. The CDR3 bases that were read are TGTGCCAGCAGTCTCCACTATGCT.

This clone has only a few counts. Gene names and germline refer to mouse. The read halts 4 residues ahead of the CDR3 end, with the missing end drawn from the germline J gene. The gene calls are TRBV13-1 and TRBJ2-3, with D perhaps matching TRBD1 (5 bases). Between the trimmed V and J ends, which lost 0 bases and 1 base, there was a span of 9 bases. The CDR3 loop spans 15 amino acids. Germline V CDR1 and CDR2: NSHNY, SYGAGN. The CDR3 loop is CASSDAGWGAETLYF. The part of the CDR3 DNA that was read is TGTGCCAGCAGTGATGCAGGGTGGGGTGCAGAA.